This TCR beta chain was identified in a study of Tregs in tolerant kidney transplant recipients. Findings and caveats of the study: The most relevant donor-specific Treg TCRbeta repertoire apparently came from expansion with activated donor B cells. Validation in larger populations is needed because few patients were studied. Some patients' samples used different primers over time, so nucleotide sequences weren't comparable.

Concerning this clone: Antigen unknown.

Some clones are missing from TCRdb's copy, which holds only in-frame ones; the method was immunoSEQ multiplex PCR. The sample comprises nearly 50,000 clones, roughly 90% of which are singletons, and around 15% rests with the top ten. Related graft donors supplied nonmyeloablative bone marrow transplants, and mixed chimerism was transient. Unstimulated Tregs (CD4+CD25+CD127-) and CD4+CD25- non-Tregs were sorted from PBMCs. CDR3 length: 19 amino acids. The sequence derives from a human patient who received a combined kidney and bone marrow transplant. Some of the T cells may derive from the graft donor. The rearrangement links TRBV21-1 to TRBJ2-3; no check of the table's D call, TRBD2, against the DNA was made. TRBV21-1 is termed a pseudogene. The sample here was CD8+ T cells from blood (PBMCs), taken 12 months after the transplant. The CDR3 loop is CASSNVENPGVPDGDTQYF. The CDR3 DNA sequence: TGTGCCAGCAGCAACGTGGAAAATCCGGGGGTCCCCGACGGAGATACGCAGTATTTT.